The source of this TCR beta chain is a study of blood T cell repertoires in COVID-19. In the source study's methods: Amplification with reference gene primers provided the estimates of nucleated cell counts. Assay: immunoSEQ multiplex PCR; the TCRdb copy retains only in-frame clones and omits some. The DNA gave D and trimming, while V, J and clone size come from that table. The profile shows tens of thousands of clones, approximately 92% of them singletons. The TCR sequence derives from a man under 40 with active or convalescent COVID-19. Sequencing was carried out using peripheral blood.

The CDR3 nucleotides read TGTGCCAGCAGTACCGAACAGGGCCGGAACTATGGCTACACCTTC. This codes for CASSTEQGRNYGYTF. The chain combines TRBV5-6 with TRBJ1-2; tentative D call: TRBD1 (6 bases). The ends were cut back, 5 bases at V and 2 bases at J, with 16 bases in the middle. The germline gives CDR1 SGHDT, CDR2 YYEEEE. CDR3 size: 15 residues.